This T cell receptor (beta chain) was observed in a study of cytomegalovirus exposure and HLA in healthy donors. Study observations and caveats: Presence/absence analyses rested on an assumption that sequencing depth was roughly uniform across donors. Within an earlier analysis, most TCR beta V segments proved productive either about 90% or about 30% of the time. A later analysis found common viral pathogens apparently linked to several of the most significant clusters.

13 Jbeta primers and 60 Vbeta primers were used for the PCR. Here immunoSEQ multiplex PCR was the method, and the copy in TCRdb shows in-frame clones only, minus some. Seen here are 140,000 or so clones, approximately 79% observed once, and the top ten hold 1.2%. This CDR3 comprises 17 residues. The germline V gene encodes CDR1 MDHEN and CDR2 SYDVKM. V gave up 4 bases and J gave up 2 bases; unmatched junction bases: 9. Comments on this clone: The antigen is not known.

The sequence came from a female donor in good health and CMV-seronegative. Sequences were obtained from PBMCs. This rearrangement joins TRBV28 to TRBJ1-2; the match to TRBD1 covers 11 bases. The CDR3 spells CASSSNPGTGGNYGYTF. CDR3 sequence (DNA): TGTGCCAGCAGTTCTAACCCTGGGACAGGGGGAAACTATGGCTACACCTTC.